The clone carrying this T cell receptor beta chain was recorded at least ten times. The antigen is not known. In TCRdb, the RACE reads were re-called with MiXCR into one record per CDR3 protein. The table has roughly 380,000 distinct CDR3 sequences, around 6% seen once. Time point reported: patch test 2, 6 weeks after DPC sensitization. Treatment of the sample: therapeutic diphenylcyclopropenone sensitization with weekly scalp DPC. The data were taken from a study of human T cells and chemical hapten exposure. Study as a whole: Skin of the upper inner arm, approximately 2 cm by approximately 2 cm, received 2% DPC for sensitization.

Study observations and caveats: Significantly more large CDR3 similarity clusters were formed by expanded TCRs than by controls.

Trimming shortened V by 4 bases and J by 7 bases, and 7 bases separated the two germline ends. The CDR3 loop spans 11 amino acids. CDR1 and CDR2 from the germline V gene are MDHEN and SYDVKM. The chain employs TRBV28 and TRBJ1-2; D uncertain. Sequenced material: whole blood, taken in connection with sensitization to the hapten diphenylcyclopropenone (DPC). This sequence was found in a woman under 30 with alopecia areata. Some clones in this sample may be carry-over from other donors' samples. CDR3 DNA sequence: TGTGCCAGCAGTTACATGGGTGGCTACACCTTC. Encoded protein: CASSYMGGYTF.